This T cell receptor (beta chain) was captured in a study of cytomegalovirus exposure and HLA in healthy donors. Trimming took off 2 bases at V and 7 bases at J, with 8 bases between the two ends. The CDR3 totals 12 residues. Germline-derived CDR1 and CDR2 are SGHDN and FVKESK. This PCR relied on a set of 60 Vbeta primers and 13 Jbeta primers. Data came from immunoSEQ multiplex PCR; TCRdb stores just in-frame clones and leaves some out. The sample lists about 150,000 clones, about 80% occurring once. The clonotype was recovered from a man between 35 and 55 years old in good health and CMV-seropositive. The genes are TRBV14 and TRBJ2-5, with D possibly TRBD2 on 6 matching bases. The sample consisted of PBMCs. CDR3 nucleotides: TGTGCCAGCAGCCAACAGGGAGGGACCCAGTACTTC. Residues: CASSQQGGTQYF.